This TCR beta chain was captured in a study of cytomegalovirus exposure and HLA in healthy donors. Findings and caveats of the study: CMV serostatus was the sole immune exposure data available. In vitro testing confirmed a few CMV-associated chains as specific for CMV antigens.

Comment on this clone: What it recognizes is unknown.

With 60 Vbeta and 13 Jbeta primers, the PCR was carried out. TCRdb keeps only in-frame clones here, not all; method: immunoSEQ multiplex PCR. The profile shows about 270,000 clones, 86% of them singletons. Germline CDR1 and CDR2: SEHNR and FQNEAQ (reference sequence). The CDR3 consists of 18 residues. Deletions cut 0 bases from V and 0 bases from J, with 16 bases between. The receptor was isolated from a man aged 35 to 55 in good health and CMV-seropositive. The V gene is TRBV7-9, the J gene TRBJ2-3, with D perhaps matching TRBD2 (6 bases). Sequenced material: PBMCs. This chain's CDR3 is CASSLAPGELLSTDTQYF. CDR3 sequence (DNA): TGTGCCAGCAGCTTAGCCCCGGGGGAGCTCCTAAGCACAGATACGCAGTATTTT. Based on the CDR3 plus reference TRBV7-9 and TRBJ2-3, the full variable domain is DTGVSQNPRHKITKRGQNVTFRCDPISEHNRLYWYRQTLGQGPEFLTYFQNEAQLEKSRLLSDRFSAERPKGSFSTLEIQRTEQGDSAMYLCASSLAPGELLSTDTQYFGPGTRLTVL.